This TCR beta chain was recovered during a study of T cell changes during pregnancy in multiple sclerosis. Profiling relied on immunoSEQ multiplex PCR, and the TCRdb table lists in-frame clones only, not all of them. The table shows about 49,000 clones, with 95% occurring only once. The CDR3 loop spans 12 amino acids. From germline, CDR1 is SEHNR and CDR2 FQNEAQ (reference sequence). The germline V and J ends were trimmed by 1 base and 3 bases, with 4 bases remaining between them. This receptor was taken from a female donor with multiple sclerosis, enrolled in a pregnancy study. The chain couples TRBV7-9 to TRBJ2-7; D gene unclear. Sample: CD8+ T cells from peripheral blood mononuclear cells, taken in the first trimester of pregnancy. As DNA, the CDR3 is TGTGCCAGCAGCTTAGTAAACTACGAGCAGTACTTC. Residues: CASSLVNYEQYF. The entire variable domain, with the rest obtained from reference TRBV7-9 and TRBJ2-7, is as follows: DTGVSQNPRHKITKRGQNVTFRCDPISEHNRLYWYRQTLGQGPEFLTYFQNEAQLEKSRLLSDRFSAERPKGSFSTLEIQRTEQGDSAMYLCASSLVNYEQYFGPGTRLTVT.